This T cell receptor (beta chain) emerged from a study of glioma-infiltrating T cells (dated by TCRdb to 2016 to 2018). Study-wide context: The low-grade gliomas were WHO grade II oligodendrogliomas or astrocytomas, while the glioblastomas were WHO grade IV tumors sampled at initial diagnosis rather than at recurrent diagnosis. Dexamethasone was administered to glioma patients for six or fewer days before surgery. Sequencing coverage of roughly 4- to 11-fold of about 910,000 peripheral T cells was targeted for blood libraries. Sequencing of TCR alpha- and beta-chain repertoires was performed on glioma tissue, on non-neoplastic brain tissue, and on matched peripheral blood mononuclear cells. To measure divergence between tissue and blood T-cell populations, each tissue-infiltrating repertoire was compared with the peripheral blood repertoire of the same patient. The paired cohort comprised three low-grade glioma patients, several primary glioblastoma patients and three non-glioma patients contributing non-neoplastic brain tissue. The full study reports these points: Very few CDR3 sequences were shared between tissue and blood, attributed to high CDR3 diversity and limited sampling. In non-neoplastic patients, VJ-independent divergence between tissue and blood fell below expectation, whereas in all gliomas, and especially in low-grade gliomas, the divergence rose above expectation. A signature set of shared blood CDR3 motifs marked patients with low tissue-blood divergence and was depleted in highly divergent patients. Group comparisons rested on small numbers: three non-neoplastic, three low-grade glioma and under ten glioblastoma patients.

The iRepertoire nested amplicon-rescue multiplex PCR (arm-PCR) platform was used to amplify TCR alpha and beta CDR3 regions from RNA. The input for one-step reverse transcription and amplification was about 95-450 ng of tissue mRNA or PBMC total RNA. After bead purification, a secondary multiplex PCR added Illumina adapters, and libraries were gel-purified between 200 and 400 bp. The libraries contained internal 6-nucleotide barcodes that were used for demultiplexing. The libraries were sequenced on an Illumina MiSeq using 2x220 or 2x250 nucleotide paired-end reads. From the authors' description of their analysis: Paired reads were merged with FLASH 1.2.11 and aligned to the GRCh37 human genome with BWA-MEM before extracting TRA and TRB reads. V and J assignment used an IMGT-derived reference of cassette sequences and CDR3 motifs that included pseudogenes. Reads were translated in three frames, and productive CDR3s were defined as those with a C...FGXG motif and no stop codons. Unique combinations of V-J cassette pair and CDR3 amino acid sequence were defined as clonotypes. Hamming distance filtering was applied to reads, with thresholds set by the sequence error rate of each sample in mapped regions. TCRdb's own reprocessing of the public reads used fastp at Q25 and MiXCR and kept productive beta chains. Duplicate CDR3 protein sequences are folded into a single record with the most common DNA and genes. Here the V and J calls rest on TCRdb's processing, not on the authors' analysis. A total of 300,000 to 450,000 distinct CDR3 sequences appear in this sample, 41% of them only once. In total, the top ten clones hold about 11% of the sample.

Immediately after resection, surgical brain or tumor specimens were cryofrozen in liquid nitrogen, with peripheral blood cells collected concurrently. Note on this clonotype: The clone's antigen remains unknown. Base qualities are not at hand, and no much larger clone is one base apart.

Spanning cysteine to phenylalanine, the CDR3 consists of 15 amino acids. Just CDR3 DNA is preserved here, 45 bases in frame from base 1. CDR1 and CDR2 (KGHSH, LQKENI) derive from the germline V gene. Germline trimming: 4 bases from V, 3 bases from J; junction bases outside gene matches: 7. The receptor was isolated from a human donor with low-grade glioma or glioblastoma, undergoing nonglioma brain surgery, or in good health (not recorded which). Sequenced sample: glioma tissue, nonneoplastic brain tissue, or PBMCs (not recorded which). This chain joins TRBV18 to TRBJ2-7; the central 9 bases match TRBD2. The CDR3 reads CASSQMTSGIYEQYF. The bases are TGTGCCAGCTCACAAATGACTAGCGGAATCTACGAGCAGTACTTC.